The T cell receptor (beta chain) under discussion was sequenced for a study of cytomegalovirus exposure and HLA in healthy donors. Study outcomes and limitations: A later analysis linked some 17,000 TCR beta sequences to HLA alleles at 0.05 false discovery rate. The study labeled approximately 150 TCR beta chains cytomegalovirus-associated.

As regards this clone: Its antigen is as yet unknown. It differs at one base from a far larger clone, so likely a read error.

Primers: 60 Vbeta forward and 13 Jbeta reverse. The repertoire was sequenced with immunoSEQ multiplex PCR; TCRdb's copy has only in-frame clones and lacks some. The table lists around 100,000 clones, 60% to 85% of them singletons. Trimming cost V 1 base and J 0 bases; bases outside gene matches: 7. This CDR3 spans 17 amino acids. Per the germline V gene, CDR1 is SNHLY and CDR2 is FYNNEI. The source material was PBMCs. The genes are TRBV2 and TRBJ2-5; TRBD2 matches 8 bases. This TCR was sampled from a woman aged 18-29 years in good health and CMV-seropositive. CDR3 coding DNA: TGTGCCAGCAGTGAAGTAGGAGCGGGAGCCCACCAAGAGACCCAGTACTTC. Protein: CASSEVGAGAHQETQYF.